The 18 T cell receptor beta chains listed next were all sequenced from one sample in a study of molecular identifiers for immune sequencing clone quantification. TCRdb independently ran MiXCR on the PCR reads; one entry per CDR3 protein. The sample shows about 18,000 distinct CDR3 sequences, about a fifth of them seen only once. The source material was naive CD8+ T cells from blood, with Jurkat cell RNA spiked in. The subset: FACS-sorted CD8+CD4-CCR7+CD45RA+ naive T cells. The receptors derive from a human donor in good health. Some libraries in this study had Jurkat cell RNA spiked in.

V usage is TRBV7-8 and J usage is TRBJ2-7, with no clear D. V gave up 1 base and J gave up 6 bases, with 10 bases separating them. Germline-derived CDR1 and CDR2 are SGHVS and FQNEAQ. The CDR3 runs to 13 residues. The CDR3 sequence: CASSLGSGIEQYF. The CDR3 bases are TGTGCCAGCAGCTTAGGTTCTGGGATCGAGCAGTACTTC.

A word on this clonotype: This CDR3 fails to terminate in the conserved phenylalanine or tryptophan, so it likely reflects a read error. V gene TRBV15 combines with J gene TRBJ2-3; unclear D gene. This CDR3 has 21 residues. Germline V gene data show CDR1 as LNHNV and CDR2 as YYDKDF (reference sequence). Deletions cut 0 bases from V and 0 bases from J, with 25 bases between. The chain's CDR3 is CATSRDHYTAEEATSTDTQYL. CDR3 bases: TGTGCCACCAGCAGAGATCACTATACGGCAGAAGAGGCAACTAGCACAGATACGCAGTATTTA.

This clonotype was picked up a small number of times. The chain combines TRBV2 with TRBJ1-5, with D maybe TRBD1 (5 bases). The CDR3 covers 15 residues. Germline V gene lookup returns CDR1 SNHLY and CDR2 FYNNEI. Trimming took off 9 bases at V and 0 bases at J, with 15 bases between the two ends. This CDR3 is CASRGTSYSNQPQHF. In DNA, the CDR3 is TGTGCCAGTAGAGGGACTTCATATAGCAATCAGCCCCAGCATTTT. Together with reference TRBV2 and TRBJ1-5, the CDR3 gives the full variable domain: EPEVTQTPSHQVTQMGQEVILRCVPISNHLYFYWYRQILGQKVEFLVSFYNNEISEKSEIFDDQFSVERPDGSNFTLKIRSTKLEDSAMYFCASRGTSYSNQPQHFGDGTRLSIL.

This clonotype occurred many times. This chain links TRBV28 with TRBJ2-1; 9 positions agree with TRBD2. The V gene's germline CDR1 is MDHEN and CDR2 SYDVKM. V trimming: 10 bases; J trimming: 8 bases; junction bases outside the gene matches: 3. CDR3 length: 11 residues. The CDR3 sequence is CATSGIDEQFF. The CDR3 coding sequence is TGTGCCACTAGCGGGATCGATGAGCAGTTCTTC.

There are a few counts of this clonotype. CDR3 amino acids: CSVWVSPQETQYF. The CDR3 bases are TGCAGCGTTTGGGTCAGCCCTCAAGAGACCCAGTACTTC. This chain joins TRBV29-1 and TRBJ2-5; no firm D call. Trimming took off 5 bases at V and 2 bases at J, with 12 bases between the two ends. Looked up from germline, CDR1 is SQVTM and CDR2 is ANQGSEA. The CDR3 covers 13 residues.

Concerning this clonotype: A much bigger clone sits one base away, suggesting this may be a read error. J is TRBJ2-1 and V is TRBV11-2, with D possibly called TRBD1 or TRBD2 (5 bases each). The CDR3 loop spans 18 amino acids. Looked up from germline, CDR1 is SGHAT and CDR2 is FQNNGV. CDR3 sequence reads: CASGLGTASTGSYNEQFF. The CDR3 bases are TGTGCCAGCGGCTTAGGGACGGCGAGTACGGGTTCCTACAATGAGCAGTTCTTC.

The rearrangement links TRBV29-1 to TRBJ2-7; D tentatively reads TRBD1 or TRBD2 (6 bases each). This CDR3 comprises 13 residues. Trimming removed 7 bases from V and 4 bases from J, with 17 bases in between. The germline gives CDR1 SQVTM, CDR2 ANQGSEA. The CDR3 reads CSARGGRGYEQYF. As DNA, the CDR3 is TGCAGCGCCCGAGGGGGGCGAGGATACGAGCAGTACTTC.

This clonotype was seen ten or more times. The gene calls are TRBV12-3 or TRBV12-4 and TRBJ2-1; perhaps TRBD2 as D (6 bases). The CDR3 covers 11 residues. V was cut by 6 bases and J by 9 bases, with 9 bases left in between. The CDR3 DNA follows: TGTGCCAGCAGCGGGGGAGGTGAGCAGTTCTTC. Amino acid sequence: CASSGGGEQFF.

The rearrangement links TRBV28 to TRBJ1-1; D possibly corresponds to TRBD1 (5 bases). There are 12 residues in the CDR3. The germline gives CDR1 MDHEN, CDR2 SYDVKM. Trimming took 4 bases from V and 7 from J, leaving 10 bases between them. DNA of the CDR3: TGTGCCAGCAGTTGGACACGGGTTGAAGCTTTCTTT. Protein: CASSWTRVEAFF.

This clonotype was found many times. The chain combines TRBV29-1 with TRBJ2-7, with 7 bases that match TRBD2. The CDR3 has 14 amino acids. Germline loops: CDR1 SQVTM, CDR2 ANQGSEA. V trimming: 6 bases; J trimming: 1 base; junction bases outside the gene matches: 9. CDR3 sequence: CSVAPGGPSYEQYF. In DNA form, the CDR3 reads TGCAGCGTGGCTCCGGGAGGCCCTTCCTACGAGCAGTACTTC.

Judged by abundance, this clonotype is medium-sized. The rearrangement joins TRBV4-3 to TRBJ2-7; 10 bases align to TRBD2. The germline gives CDR1 LGHNA, CDR2 YSLEER. Losses at the gene ends were 1 base for V and 2 bases for J; bases not matched to a gene: 5. The CDR3 runs 16 residues. DNA for the CDR3: TGCGCCAGCAGCCAAGGGGGGACTAGCGCGACCTACGAGCAGTACTTC. Amino acids: CASSQGGTSATYEQYF.

This clonotype was counted ten times or more. The chain recombines TRBV20-1 with TRBJ1-5; TRBD1 matches 8 bases. CDR1 is DFQATT, CDR2 SNEGSKA, per germline (reference sequence). The CDR3 covers 14 residues. V shed 6 bases and J 4 bases; nucleotides not matched to a gene: 8. CDR3 bases: TGCAGTGCAAGACAGGGGTTTTGGAATCAGCCCCAGCATTTT. Its translation: CSARQGFWNQPQHF.

In this sample, this clonotype turned up a few times. This chain joins TRBV14 and TRBJ2-1, with D unclear. The CDR3 is made up of 15 amino acids. Germline V lookup: CDR1 SGHDN, CDR2 FVKESK. V dropped 1 base and J dropped 5 bases, with 12 bases sitting between them. The CDR3 nucleotides are TGTGCCAGCAGCCAAGTTGGGCCGATCGACAATGAGCAGTTCTTC. It encodes CASSQVGPIDNEQFF.

The chain uses TRBV14 and TRBJ1-1; tentatively, D is TRBD1 (5 bases). The CDR3 runs to 13 residues. Germline-derived CDR1 and CDR2 are SGHDN and FVKESK. V was trimmed by 2 bases and J by 11 bases, leaving 15 bases between them. CDR3 nucleotides: TGTGCCAGCAGCCAAAATGCGCGGGGGGGGGCTTTCTTT. The encoded protein is CASSQNARGGAFF.

This clonotype was detected only once. This could be a read error, since a much larger clone is one nucleotide away. The V call is TRBV24-1, the J call TRBJ2-1; possibly TRBD1 or TRBD2 for D (5 bases each). Trimming removed 2 bases from V and 3 bases from J, with 13 bases in between. Germline V gene lookup returns CDR1 KGHDR and CDR2 SFDVKD. The CDR3 consists of 16 residues. The CDR3 bases are TGTGCCACCAGTGATTCCGGGGCAAGGATCTACAATGAGCAGTTCTTC. Amino acids: CATSDSGARIYNEQFF.

This clonotype was seen repeatedly, ten times or more. J is TRBJ2-1 and V is TRBV7-8; D possibly corresponds to TRBD2 (7 bases). V lost 5 bases, J lost 1 base, and 15 bases lay in between. The germline gives CDR1 SGHVS, CDR2 FQNEAQ. The CDR3 covers 16 residues. The CDR3 region has the DNA TGTGCCAGCAGCCCCCTACAGGGAGGGTCCTACAATGAGCAGTTCTTC. Amino acids: CASSPLQGGSYNEQFF.

There are many counts of this clonotype. The chain links TRBV20-1 to TRBJ2-2; 8 positions agree with TRBD2. The trim removed 3 bases at V and 1 base at J, leaving 4 bases unmatched. CDR3 length: 15 residues. CDR1 and CDR2 from the germline V gene are DFQATT and SNEGSKA (reference sequence). The CDR3 nucleotides are TGCAGTGCTAGCAATAGCGGGGTGAACACCGGGGAGCTGTTTTTT. Translated: CSASNSGVNTGELFF.

This clonotype has ten or more counts. The V and J genes are TRBV11-2 and TRBJ2-1; D is perhaps TRBD2 (5 bases). Between the trimmed V and J ends, which lost 5 bases and 4 bases, there was a span of 9 bases. There are 13 residues in the CDR3. Germline CDR1 reads SGHAT; CDR2 reads FQNNGV. The CDR3, as DNA: TGTGCCAGCAGCACCACTAGTTACAATGAGCAGTTCTTC. It encodes CASSTTSYNEQFF.